What follows is one T cell receptor beta chain and its context. Antigen specificity is unknown. The data stem from a study of cytomegalovirus exposure and HLA in healthy donors. General study findings and limits: What was likely a sequencing artifact was a cluster of highly shared sequence variants. Reported results showed that the classifier diagnosed cytomegalovirus status with high specificity and sensitivity. Earlier findings revealed that most TCR beta V segments proved productive either about 90% or about 30% of the time. Further analysis was carried out later, and it showed several of the most significant clusters appearing linked to common viral pathogens.

Both 60 Vbeta primers and 13 Jbeta primers went into the PCR. TCRdb's copy holds only in-frame clones and misses some; the assay was immunoSEQ multiplex PCR. Here the sample spans over 120,000 clones, about 84% being singletons. CDR3 length: 13 amino acids. V lost 6 bases and J 6 bases, leaving 15 bases between the germline ends. CDR1 is SEHNR, CDR2 FQNEAQ, per germline (reference sequence). The sample was PBMCs. This receptor was taken from a man aged 50 to 59 in good health and CMV-seronegative. The V and J genes are TRBV7-9 and TRBJ2-7, with no clear D. The CDR3 nucleotides are TGTGCCAGCAGTTCTGCCCTGGCCCTCGAGCAGTACTTC. Translated: CASSSALALEQYF.